These 8 T cell receptor beta chains originate from one sample sequenced in a study of blood T cells in healthy people across ages. PCR was performed a second time for 7 to 11 cycles using a sample-barcoded 5' primer and a J-beta primer mix. TCRdb re-called the 5' RACE reads through MiXCR, storing one row per CDR3 protein. Among over 950,000 distinct CDR3 sequences listed, roughly 47% were seen once. Specimen: blood. Receptor source: a woman aged 55-70 years in good health.

The chain recombines TRBV20-1 with TRBJ2-1; 7 bases are shared with TRBD2. J gave up 1 base and V 3 bases, and 6 bases lay outside the gene matches. CDR1 is DFQATT, CDR2 SNEGSKA, per germline (reference sequence). The CDR3 spans 15 residues. DNA of the CDR3: TGCAGTGCTAGGCTCGGGAGGCTTTCCTACAATGAGCAGTTCTTC. This encodes CSARLGRLSYNEQFF.

The table lists this clonotype with a count of one. The V and J genes are TRBV11-2 and TRBJ2-7; D possibly corresponds to TRBD1 (6 bases). The length of the CDR3 is 14 residues. Germline CDR1 and CDR2: SGHAT and FQNNGV. The germline V and J ends were trimmed by 8 bases and 7 bases, with 21 bases remaining between them. The CDR3 spells CASQGMPTNNEQYF. DNA for the CDR3: TGTGCCAGCCAGGGGATGCCCACTAACAATGAGCAGTACTTC.

As regards this clonotype: The junction differs from germline at one of its ends, possibly a read error. The rearrangement joins TRBV7-2 to TRBJ2-5; D not resolved. CDR3 length: 13 amino acids. Germline CDR1 and CDR2: SGHTA and FQGNSA. For the CDR3, the DNA is TGTGTCAGCAGCTTAGACGGTGTAGAGACCCAGTACTTC. Amino acid sequence: CVSSLDGVETQYF.

V gene TRBV6-1 combines with J gene TRBJ2-5; D perhaps matches TRBD2 (6 bases). V was pared by 6 bases and J by 3 bases, with 17 bases between. The CDR3 length is 15 residues. Germline-derived CDR1 and CDR2 are MNHNS and SASEGT. The CDR3 sequence: CASSLTGTLEETQYF. The CDR3 DNA follows: TGTGCCAGCAGCTTAACCGGGACTTTGGAAGAGACCCAGTACTTC.

V and J are TRBV4-2 and TRBJ2-4; tentatively, D is TRBD1 or TRBD2 (5 bases each). Germline V gene lookup returns CDR1 LGHNA and CDR2 YNFKEQ. V dropped 1 base and J dropped 0 bases, with 10 bases sitting between them. This CDR3 spans 16 amino acids. The CDR3 region is CASSQVGVSAKNIQYF. The CDR3 region has the DNA TGTGCCAGCAGCCAAGTGGGGGTCTCAGCCAAAAACATTCAGTACTTC.

The rearrangement uses TRBV4-1 and TRBJ1-2; D unclear. V lost 4 bases and J 4 bases, leaving 10 bases between the germline ends. The germline V gene encodes CDR1 MGHRA and CDR2 YSYEKL. This CDR3 has 13 residues. The CDR3 here is CASSPEVGYGYTF. The CDR3 DNA reads TGCGCCAGCAGCCCGGAGGTGGGCTATGGCTACACCTTC.

This sequence joins TRBV28 and TRBJ2-7; unclear D gene. CDR3 size: 13 residues. The V gene lost 7 bases and the J gene lost 7 bases, with 17 bases spanning the gap. The germline V gene has CDR1 MDHEN and CDR2 SYDVKM. The CDR3 nucleotides read TGTGCCAGCACCCCTAGTGCCACCCCAGAGCAGTACTTC. It yields the protein CASTPSATPEQYF.

V usage is TRBV7-3 and J usage is TRBJ2-7; 11 bases line up with TRBD2. The DNA end is a closer match to TRBJ2-1, so the J assignment may be wrong. The germline gives CDR1 SGHTA, CDR2 FQGTGA. The CDR3 spans 17 residues. CDR3 region: CASSPTTRLAGRYEQFF. As DNA, the CDR3 is TGTGCCAGCAGCCCTACTACCAGACTAGCGGGACGCTATGAGCAGTTCTTC.